A single sample gave rise to the 31 T cell receptor beta chains below, sequenced in a study of blood T cell repertoires in COVID-19. Produced via immunoSEQ multiplex PCR; TCRdb's table is partial and in-frame only. Altogether 120,000 to 150,000 clones are present, roughly four fifths being singletons, with the ten largest covering roughly 8.3%. Sequencing was done on a sample of peripheral blood. The receptors originated from a human donor with acute or convalescent COVID-19. The donor label of this sample is uncertain.

This chain uses TRBV5-5 with TRBJ1-2; a weak D match, TRBD1 (5 bases). Germline V gene data show CDR1 as SGHKS and CDR2 as YYEKEE (reference sequence). Trimming shortened V by 3 bases and J by 4 bases, and 13 bases separated the two germline ends. This CDR3 contains 14 residues. The CDR3 sequence: CASSSRRDAYGYTF. Written as DNA, the CDR3 is TGTGCCAGCAGCTCGAGGAGGGACGCCTATGGCTACACCTTC. Based on the CDR3 plus reference TRBV5-5 and TRBJ1-2, the full variable domain is DAGVTQSPTHLIKTRGQQVTLRCSPISGHKSVSWYQQVLGQGPQFIFQYYEKEERGRGNFPDRFSARQFPNYSSELNVNALLLGDSALYLCASSSRRDAYGYTFGSGTRLTVV.

This clone has only a few counts. This rearrangement joins TRBV19 to TRBJ2-3; possibly TRBD2 for D (7 bases). Per the germline V gene, CDR1 is LNHDA and CDR2 is SQIVND (reference sequence). The length of the CDR3 is 12 residues. V dropped 8 bases and J dropped 2 bases, with 8 bases sitting between them. The CDR3 DNA is TGTGCCAGTCGGGGGGCCACAGATACGCAGTATTTT. Protein sequence: CASRGATDTQYF.

In its sample, this clone was seen once. V gene TRBV28 combines with J gene TRBJ1-2, with a weak D call TRBD1 (6 bases). The CDR3 length is 15 residues. Germline loops: CDR1 MDHEN, CDR2 SYDVKM. With 6 bases removed from V and 4 bases from J, the gap between germline ends came to 18 bases. The DNA of the CDR3 is TGTGCCAGCAGCCTGGACAGTCGCGTATCCTATGGCTACACCTTC. Protein sequence: CASSLDSRVSYGYTF.

This chain joins TRBV7-3 and TRBJ2-1; 8 nucleotides line up with TRBD2. CDR3 length: 15 residues. Germline values: CDR1 SGHTA, CDR2 FQGTGA. V was pared by 0 bases and J by 6 bases, with 4 bases of the junction left unmatched. In nucleotides, the CDR3 is TGTGCCAGCAGCTTAACTAGCGGGGCGATCAATGAGCAGTTCTTC. Protein: CASSLTSGAINEQFF. Drawing the rest from reference TRBV7-3 and TRBJ2-1, the complete variable domain is GAGVSQTPSNKVTEKGKYVELRCDPISGHTALYWYRQSLGQGPEFLIYFQGTGAADDSGLPNDRFFAVRPEGSVSTLKIQRTERGDSAVYLCASSLTSGAINEQFFGPGTRLTVL.

This sequence joins TRBV6-5 and TRBJ2-7; D is ambiguous. The CDR3 sequence is 13 residues long. Trimming took off 8 bases at V and 0 bases at J, with 11 bases between the two ends. Germline V gene data show CDR1 as MNHEY and CDR2 as SVGAGI. The CDR3 spells CASGFWSSYEQYV. The CDR3, as DNA: TGTGCCAGCGGTTTTTGGAGCTCCTACGAGCAGTACGTC.

This clone was detected a few times. The chain has TRBV2 and TRBJ1-2; 7 bases line up with TRBD1. Per germline, CDR1 SNHLY and CDR2 FYNNEI. The CDR3 sequence is 15 residues long. V trimming: 1 base; J trimming: 2 bases; junction bases outside the gene matches: 4. The CDR3, as DNA: TGTGCCAGCAGTGAAGAGGGGGCTATGAACTATGGCTACACCTTC. Encoded protein: CASSEEGAMNYGYTF.

V is TRBV7-2 and J is TRBJ2-7, with unresolved D. The CDR3 contains 13 residues. Looked up from germline, CDR1 is SGHTA and CDR2 is FQGNSA. V was clipped by 5 bases and J by 2 bases, with 10 bases between them. CDR3 loop: CASSPSNTYEQYV. The DNA of the CDR3 is TGTGCCAGCAGCCCGTCTAATACCTACGAGCAGTACGTC.

Notes on this clone: The same CDR3 is also encoded by other DNA sequences in this sample. This chain uses TRBV5-1 with TRBJ2-1; 11 positions agree with TRBD2. CDR1 is SGHRS and CDR2 is YFSETQ in the germline V gene. V gave up 5 bases and J gave up 1 base; unmatched junction bases: 2. CDR3 size: 15 residues. The CDR3 bases are TGCGCCAGCAGTCCTAGCGGGGGGTCCTACAATGAGCAGTTCTTC. As protein: CASSPSGGSYNEQFF.

The genes are TRBV30 and TRBJ1-2; D unclear. V dropped 1 base and J dropped 8 bases, with 8 bases sitting between them. The germline CDR1 and CDR2 sequences are GTSNPN and SVGIG (reference sequence). The CDR3 loop spans 11 amino acids. The CDR3: CAWSERYGYTF. The CDR3 bases are TGTGCCTGGAGTGAGCGCTACGGCTACACCTTC. Supplemented by reference TRBV30 and TRBJ1-2, the full variable domain reads SQTIHQWPATLVQPVGSPLSLECTVEGTSNPNLYWYRQAAGRGLQLLFYSVGIGQISSEVPQNLSASRPQDRQFILSSKKLLLSDSGFYLCAWSERYGYTFGSGTRLTVV.

The chain links TRBV19 to TRBJ2-1; a weak D match, TRBD1 (5 bases). The CDR3 has 15 residues. Looked up from germline, CDR1 is LNHDA and CDR2 is SQIVND (reference sequence). V was cut by 0 bases and J by 4 bases, with 10 bases left in between. The CDR3, as DNA: TGTGCCAGTAGTATAGATCAGGGTGGGTACAATGAGCAGTTCTTC. It specifies CASSIDQGGYNEQFF.

With regard to this clone: The same CDR3 can be traced to other DNA sequences in this sample. The chain links TRBV3-1 (or the pseudogene TRBV3-2) to TRBJ1-2; D is ambiguous. CDR1 is LGHDT and CDR2 is YNNKEL in the germline V gene (reference sequence). CDR3 size: 12 residues. V lost 1 base, J lost 8 bases, and 8 bases lay in between. CDR3 coding DNA: TGTGCCAGCAGCCAAGGAGCCGGGGGCTACACCTTC. Its protein product is CASSQGAGGYTF.

This clone was counted ten times or more. The chain links TRBV4-1 to TRBJ2-3, with 8 bases identical to TRBD1. Germline CDR1 MGHRA, CDR2 YSYEKL. V dropped 4 bases and J dropped 2; count of bases not matched to a gene: 11. The CDR3 is 17 amino acids. CDR3 sequence: CASSPTPGQGATDTQYF. The CDR3 region has the DNA TGCGCCAGCAGCCCCACCCCTGGACAGGGTGCCACAGATACGCAGTATTTT.

This chain connects TRBV11-2 to TRBJ1-1, with D tentatively TRBD1 (5 bases). Germline CDR1 SGHAT, CDR2 FQNNGV. V lost 5 bases, J lost 3 bases, and 10 bases lay in between. This CDR3 comprises 13 residues. The CDR3 spells CASSLRGDTEAFF. The CDR3 bases are TGTGCCAGCAGCCTGCGGGGCGACACTGAAGCTTTCTTT.

The V call is TRBV7-6, the J call TRBJ2-3, with a possible D match to TRBD2 (5 bases). Germline CDR1 reads SGHVS; CDR2 reads FNYEAQ. The V and J ends lost 2 bases and 14 bases respectively, with 17 bases between them. The CDR3 length is 13 residues. DNA of the CDR3: TGTGCCAGCAGCTTAATGGGCGAGAGGGCGAGGTATTTT. It encodes CASSLMGERARYF. The complete variable domain, with remaining parts taken from reference TRBV7-6 and TRBJ2-3, reads GAGVSQSPRYKVTKRGQDVALRCDPISGHVSLYWYRQALGQGPEFLTYFNYEAQQDKSGLPNDRFSAERPEGSISTLTIQRTEQRDSAMYRCASSLMGERARYFGPGTRLTVL.

The V and J genes are TRBV7-8 and TRBJ1-6, with 9 bases matching TRBD1. There are 14 residues in the CDR3. Losses at the gene ends were 3 bases for V and 8 bases for J; bases not matched to a gene: 2. Germline-derived CDR1 and CDR2 are SGHVS and FQNEAQ. Written as DNA, the CDR3 is TGTGCCAGCAGCTTGGACAGGGGTCATTCACCCCTCCACTTT. Amino acid sequence: CASSLDRGHSPLHF. Complete variable domain (other parts from reference TRBV7-8 and TRBJ1-6): GAGVSQSPRYKVAKRGQDVALRCDPISGHVSLFWYQQALGQGPEFLTYFQNEAQLDKSGLPSDRFFAERPEGSVSTLKIQRTQQEDSAVYLCASSLDRGHSPLHFGNGTRLTVT.

The chain employs TRBV2 and TRBJ1-5; unclear D gene. V was clipped by 4 bases and J by 7 bases, with 14 bases between them. The germline V gene encodes CDR1 SNHLY and CDR2 FYNNEI. The CDR3 loop spans 14 amino acids. CDR3 sequence: CASSGGAAYQPQHF. CDR3 DNA sequence: TGTGCCAGCAGTGGGGGAGCAGCGTACCAGCCCCAGCATTTT.

The rearrangement uses TRBV7-2 and TRBJ1-1, with D possibly matching TRBD1 (5 bases). The V gene's germline CDR1 is SGHTA and CDR2 FQGNSA. Trimming stripped 5 bases from V and 10 bases from J, with 20 bases between. CDR3 size: 14 residues. The CDR3 loop is CASSRTNLDTAAFF. CDR3 in DNA: TGTGCCAGCAGCCGGACCAACCTGGACACGGCAGCTTTCTTT.

The CDR3 DNA sequence: TGTGCCAGCCGGGCCTATAATTCACCCCTCCACTTT. It specifies CASRAYNSPLHF. The chain employs TRBV7-9 and TRBJ1-6; D unclear. CDR1 SEHNR and CDR2 FQNEAQ come from the germline V gene (reference sequence). The CDR3 covers 12 residues. The germline V and J ends were trimmed by 8 bases and 2 bases, with 4 bases remaining between them.

J is TRBJ2-1 and V is TRBV11-2, with D maybe TRBD2 (5 bases). This CDR3 is 12 amino acids long. The germline V gene encodes CDR1 SGHAT and CDR2 FQNNGV. Trimming pared 5 bases from V and 8 bases from J, leaving 10 bases between. The CDR3 DNA reads as TGTGCCAGCAGCCCGGGAAACGATGAGCAGTTCTTC. Protein sequence: CASSPGNDEQFF.

This clone showed up just a few times. The rearrangement links TRBV6-1 to TRBJ2-7; the D gene is possibly TRBD2 (6 bases). V shed 3 bases and J shed 4 bases, with 13 bases lying between them. This CDR3 spans 14 amino acids. The germline gives CDR1 MNHNS, CDR2 SASEGT. CDR3 coding DNA: TGTGCCAGCAGTGAGTGGGGGGTAGGGTACGAGCAGTACTTC. Its translation: CASSEWGVGYEQYF.

This sequence joins TRBV3-1 (or the pseudogene TRBV3-2) and TRBJ1-1, with D unresolved. Trimming left V 1 base short and J 3 bases short, with 15 bases between. The CDR3 loop spans 16 amino acids. The germline V gene has CDR1 LGHDT and CDR2 YNNKEL (reference sequence). In DNA form, the CDR3 reads TGTGCCAGCAGCCAAGCGTTCGGGGAAAGGGACACTGAAGCTTTCTTT. It codes for CASSQAFGERDTEAFF.

This clone was detected only a few times. The J gene is TRBJ1-6, the V gene TRBV2, with TRBD1 identical over 9 bases. The CDR3 contains 16 residues. The ends lost 6 bases at V and 11 bases at J; junction bases unmatched: 14. CDR1 and CDR2 from the germline V gene are SNHLY and FYNNEI. The CDR3 DNA follows: TGTGCCAGCAGACAGGGGGCCCTCCGGGTCGAGCCACCCCTCCACTTT. Amino acids: CASRQGALRVEPPLHF.

The CDR3 DNA reads as TGTGCCAGCAGCTCTGACACAAGATCCTACGAGCAGTACTTC. Translated, it gives CASSSDTRSYEQYF. This sequence joins TRBV7-9 and TRBJ2-7, with D uncertain. The germline V gene has CDR1 SEHNR and CDR2 FQNEAQ (reference sequence). This CDR3 is 14 amino acids long. Trimming removed 4 bases from V and 1 base from J, with 11 bases in between. Full variable domain (rest looked up from reference TRBV7-9 and TRBJ2-7): DTGVSQNPRHKITKRGQNVTFRCDPISEHNRLYWYRQTLGQGPEFLTYFQNEAQLEKSRLLSDRFSAERPKGSFSTLEIQRTEQGDSAMYLCASSSDTRSYEQYFGPGTRLTVT.

J is TRBJ1-1 and V is TRBV3-1 (or the pseudogene TRBV3-2); the D gene is possibly TRBD1 (6 bases). Germline values: CDR1 LGHDT, CDR2 YNNKEL (reference sequence). V was pared by 0 bases and J by 4 bases, with 12 bases between. The CDR3 length is 15 residues. The CDR3 protein is CASSQDRQGRTEAFF. The DNA for the CDR3 is TGTGCCAGCAGCCAAGATCGTCAGGGGCGCACTGAAGCTTTCTTT.

J is TRBJ2-3 and V is TRBV9, with TRBD2 identical over 9 bases. The CDR3 contains 16 residues. J gave up 5 bases and V 1 base, and 8 bases lay outside the gene matches. The V gene's germline CDR1 is SGDLS and CDR2 YYNGEE. Here the CDR3 reads CASSVLAGGPVDTQYF. The DNA of the CDR3 is TGTGCCAGCAGCGTACTGGCGGGGGGGCCGGTAGATACGCAGTATTTT.

The J gene is TRBJ2-5, the V gene TRBV5-5; D is ambiguous. This CDR3 region has 14 residues. Trimming pared 0 bases from V and 2 bases from J, leaving 8 bases between. The V gene's germline CDR1 is SGHKS and CDR2 YYEKEE (reference sequence). The CDR3 region has the DNA TGTGCCAGCAGCTTGGACTCCCTACAAGAGACCCAGTACTTC. Protein product: CASSLDSLQETQYF.

The chain recombines TRBV9 with TRBJ2-1; D might be TRBD2 (6 bases). The germline V gene encodes CDR1 SGDLS and CDR2 YYNGEE. The CDR3 extends over 17 amino acids. V lost 3 bases to trimming and J lost 0 bases, with 16 bases between them. The CDR3 DNA reads as TGTGCCAGCAGCGGCCGGACTACCATGAGCTCCTACAATGAGCAGTTCTTC. Its translation is CASSGRTTMSSYNEQFF.

V is TRBV13 and J is TRBJ2-7; TRBD1 matches at 7 bases. V gave up 4 bases and J gave up 3 bases; unmatched junction bases: 6. Per germline, CDR1 PRHDT and CDR2 FYEKMQ (reference sequence). The CDR3 length is 14 residues. The CDR3 region is CASSSRQGDYEQYF. CDR3 DNA sequence: TGTGCCAGCAGCTCCAGACAGGGTGACTACGAGCAGTACTTC.

The chain couples TRBV29-1 to TRBJ1-1; D unresolved. The CDR3 sequence is 11 residues long. V shed 4 bases and J shed 6 bases, with 9 bases lying between them. Looked up from germline, CDR1 is SQVTM and CDR2 is ANQGSEA. The CDR3 loop is CSVVISAEAFF. DNA for the CDR3: TGCAGCGTTGTTATATCCGCTGAAGCTTTCTTT.

This chain links TRBV2 with TRBJ1-3, with unresolved D. The V and J ends lost 4 bases and 0 bases respectively, with 7 bases between them. The germline V gene has CDR1 SNHLY and CDR2 FYNNEI. The CDR3 consists of 14 residues. CDR3 loop: CASSAYGSGNTIYF. The CDR3 nucleotides read TGTGCCAGCAGTGCATACGGCTCTGGAAACACCATATATTTT.

This chain joins TRBV28 and TRBJ2-2, with TRBD1 as a possible D gene (5 bases). The V end was cut by 7 bases, the J end by 2 bases, with 14 bases between. Germline V gene data show CDR1 as MDHEN and CDR2 as SYDVKM. The CDR3 is made up of 15 amino acids. Written as DNA, the CDR3 is TGTGCCAGCACCTTAGACAGAATTAACACCGGGGAGCTGTTTTTT. Translated, it gives CASTLDRINTGELFF.